This TCR beta chain was found in a study of T-cell reconstitution after alpha-beta-depleted transplantation in children. This clonotype was counted many times. During its preparation, the TCRbeta library received unique molecular identifiers. From the PCR reads, TCRdb called clonotypes with MiXCR, one entry per CDR3 protein. This sample has about 610,000 distinct CDR3 sequences, with roughly a tenth found just once. This CDR3 has 17 amino acids. V was cut by 1 base and J by 3 bases, with 18 bases left in between. Germline V gene lookup returns CDR1 LGHDT and CDR2 YNNKEL (reference sequence). The starting material was PBMCs from the stem cell graft donor, obtained from the stem cell graft. The chain has TRBV3-1 and TRBJ1-1; the D is unclear. The TCR sequence derives from a human donor who donated a stem cell graft to a child with acute myeloid leukemia. The CDR3: CASSQGFGGERDTEAFF. CDR3 bases: TGTGCCAGCAGCCAAGGGTTCGGCGGGGAAAGGGACACTGAAGCTTTCTTT.